A selection of T cell receptor beta chains follows, all from one sample in a study of shared clonotypes between healthy human individuals. The method was immunoSEQ multiplex PCR; TCRdb's version includes in-frame clones alone and lacks a portion of them. The sample records roughly 1,800,000 clones, roughly 95% being singletons. The sequenced sample was naive CD8+ T cells sorted from blood. Receptor source: a young man in good health. CDR3s leave out the opening cysteine and the closing phenylalanine or tryptophan.

TRBV27	TRBJ1-2	ASSLSTGTPRGGYT
TRBV5-4	TRBJ1-3	ASSLTGGNTIY
TRBV6-1	TRBJ1-2	ASSESSEGKNYGYT
TRBV5-1	TRBJ2-7	ASSFRGAKNEQY
TRBV2	TRBJ2-7	ASRTVIETSGKQSYEQY
TRBV5-1	TRBJ2-7	ASSLWQELSYEQY
TRBV9	TRBJ2-7	ASSASYEQY
TRBV27	TRBJ1-6	ASTLGGVNSPLH
TRBV6-5	TRBJ2-3	ASRGSTDTQY
TRBV29-1	TRBJ2-7	SVETLNPYEQY
TRBV28	TRBJ1-3	ASSLFGDFSGNTIY
TRBV30	TRBJ2-1	AWGLGHDEQF
TRBV5-5	TRBJ2-7	ASSALRDYEQY
TRBV9	TRBJ2-3	ASSPQSLDTQY
TRBV9	TRBJ2-7	ASSGPSDTGVYEQY
TRBV10-3	TRBJ1-1	AISESTQAF
TRBV30	TRBJ2-3	AWSPADTQY
TRBV6-5	TRBJ2-7	ASSPGTVYEQY
TRBV29-1	TRBJ2-1	SVEDRLAGGSSYNEQF
TRBV5-5	TRBJ1-5	ASSLAPGQGSNQPQH
TRBV5-6	TRBJ2-5	ASSLGGLAGETQY
TRBV14	TRBJ2-7	ASSQEEVQPDEQY
TRBV7-9	TRBJ2-7	ASSLVGGGPYEQY
TRBV6-1	TRBJ2-1	ASSDFGGRQGILLYNEQF
TRBV27	TRBJ2-7	ASTRPGDGEQY
TRBV4-3	TRBJ1-5	ASSQEVGGGYQPQH
TRBV21-1	TRBJ2-5	ASRVVETQY
TRBV4-1	TRBJ1-4	ASSQVGGNEKLF
TRBV27	TRBJ2-3	ASTLRGGRDTQY
TRBV5-6	TRBJ2-7	ASSLANYEQY